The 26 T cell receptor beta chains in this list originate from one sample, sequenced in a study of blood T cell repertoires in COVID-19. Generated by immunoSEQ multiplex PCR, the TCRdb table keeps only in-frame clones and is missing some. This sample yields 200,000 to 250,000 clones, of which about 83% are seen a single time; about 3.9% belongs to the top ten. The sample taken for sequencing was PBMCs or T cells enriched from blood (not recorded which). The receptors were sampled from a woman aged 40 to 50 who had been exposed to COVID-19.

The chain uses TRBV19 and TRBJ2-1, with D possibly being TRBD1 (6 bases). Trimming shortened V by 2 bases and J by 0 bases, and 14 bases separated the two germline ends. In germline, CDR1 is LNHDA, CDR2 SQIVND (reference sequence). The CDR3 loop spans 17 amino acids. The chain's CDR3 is CASSISRTDHSYNEQFF. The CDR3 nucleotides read TGTGCCAGTAGTATATCCAGGACAGATCACTCCTACAATGAGCAGTTCTTC.

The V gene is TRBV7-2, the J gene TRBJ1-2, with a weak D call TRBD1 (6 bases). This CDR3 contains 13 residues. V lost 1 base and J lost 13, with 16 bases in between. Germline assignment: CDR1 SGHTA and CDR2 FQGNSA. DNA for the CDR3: TGTGCCAGCAGCTTAGACAGGGTAGTTGGGCTCACCTTC. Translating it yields CASSLDRVVGLTF.

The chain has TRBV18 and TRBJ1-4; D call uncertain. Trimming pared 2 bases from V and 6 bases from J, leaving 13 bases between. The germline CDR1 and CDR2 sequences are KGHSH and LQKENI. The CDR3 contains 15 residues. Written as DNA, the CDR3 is TGTGCCAGCTCACCAAACGGACTACCCGATGAAAAACTGTTTTTT. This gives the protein CASSPNGLPDEKLFF.

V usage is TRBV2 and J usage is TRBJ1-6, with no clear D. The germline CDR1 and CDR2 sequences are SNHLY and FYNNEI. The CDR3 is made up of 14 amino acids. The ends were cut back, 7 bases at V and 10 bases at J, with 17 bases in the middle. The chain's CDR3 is CASMQNAAGSPLHF. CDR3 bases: TGTGCCAGCATGCAGAACGCAGCGGGATCACCCCTCCACTTT.

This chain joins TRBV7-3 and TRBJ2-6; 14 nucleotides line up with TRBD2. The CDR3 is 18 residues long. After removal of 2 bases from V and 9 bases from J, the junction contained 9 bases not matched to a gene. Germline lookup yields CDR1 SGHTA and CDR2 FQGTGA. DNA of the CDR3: TGTGCCAGCAGCTTAGGGCCGGGACTAGCGGGGGACCTCAACGTCCTGACTTTC. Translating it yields CASSLGPGLAGDLNVLTF.

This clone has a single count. The CDR3 sequence: CASSLSSQGKRSEQYF. CDR3 sequence (DNA): TGTGCCAGCAGCTTATCCTCCCAGGGAAAACGGAGCGAGCAGTACTTC. The chain couples TRBV5-4 to TRBJ2-7, with TRBD1 as a possible D gene (5 bases). This CDR3 comprises 16 residues. Per germline, CDR1 SGHNT and CDR2 YYREEE (reference sequence). Trimming removed 2 bases at V and 6 bases at J, with 21 bases between.

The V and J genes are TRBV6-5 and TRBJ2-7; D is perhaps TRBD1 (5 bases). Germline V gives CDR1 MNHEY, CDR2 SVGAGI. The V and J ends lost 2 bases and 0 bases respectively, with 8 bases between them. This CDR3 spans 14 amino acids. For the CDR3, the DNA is TGTGCCAGCAGTTACGCAGACAGCTCCTACGAGCAGTACTTC. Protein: CASSYADSSYEQYF.

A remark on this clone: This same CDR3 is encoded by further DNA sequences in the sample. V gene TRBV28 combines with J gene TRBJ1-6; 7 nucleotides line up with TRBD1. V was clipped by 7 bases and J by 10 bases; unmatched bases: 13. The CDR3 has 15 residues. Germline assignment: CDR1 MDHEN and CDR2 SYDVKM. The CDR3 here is CASTTEGGAKSPLHF. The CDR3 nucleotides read TGTGCCAGCACGACAGAAGGGGGCGCGAAATCACCCCTCCACTTT. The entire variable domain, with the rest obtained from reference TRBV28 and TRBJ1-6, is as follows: DVKVTQSSRYLVKRTGEKVFLECVQDMDHENMFWYRQDPGLGLRLIYFSYDVKMKEKGDIPEGYSVSREKKERFSLILESASTNQTSMYLCASTTEGGAKSPLHFGNGTRLTVT.

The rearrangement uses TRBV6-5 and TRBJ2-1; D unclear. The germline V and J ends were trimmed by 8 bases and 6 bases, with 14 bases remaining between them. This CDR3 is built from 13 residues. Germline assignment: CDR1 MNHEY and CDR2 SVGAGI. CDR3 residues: CASRIASGNEQFF. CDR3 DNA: TGTGCCAGCCGAATAGCTTCGGGCAATGAGCAGTTCTTC.

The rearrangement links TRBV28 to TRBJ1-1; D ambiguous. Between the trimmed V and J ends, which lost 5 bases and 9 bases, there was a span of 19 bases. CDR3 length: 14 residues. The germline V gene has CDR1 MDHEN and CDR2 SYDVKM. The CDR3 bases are TGTGCCAGCAGTCCGGTGGACCGGGAATCGAAAGCTTTCTTT. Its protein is CASSPVDRESKAFF.

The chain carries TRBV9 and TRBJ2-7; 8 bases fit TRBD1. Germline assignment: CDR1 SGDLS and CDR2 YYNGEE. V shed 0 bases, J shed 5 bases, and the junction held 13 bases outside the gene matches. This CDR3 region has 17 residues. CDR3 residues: CASSVAGGRTGKDEQYF. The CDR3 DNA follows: TGTGCCAGCAGCGTAGCTGGTGGTCGGACAGGGAAGGACGAGCAGTACTTC.

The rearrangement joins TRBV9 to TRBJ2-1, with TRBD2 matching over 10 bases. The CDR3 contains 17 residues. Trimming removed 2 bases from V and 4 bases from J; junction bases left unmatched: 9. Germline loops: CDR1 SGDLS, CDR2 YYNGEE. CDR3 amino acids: CASSVGASGGKYNEQFF. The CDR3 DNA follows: TGTGCCAGCAGCGTTGGGGCTAGCGGGGGAAAGTACAATGAGCAGTTCTTC.

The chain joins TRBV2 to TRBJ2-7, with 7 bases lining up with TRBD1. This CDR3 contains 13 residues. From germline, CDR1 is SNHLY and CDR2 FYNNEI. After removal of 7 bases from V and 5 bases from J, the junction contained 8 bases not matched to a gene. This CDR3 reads CASNGQGENEQYF. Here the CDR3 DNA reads TGTGCCAGCAATGGTCAGGGGGAGAACGAGCAGTACTTC.

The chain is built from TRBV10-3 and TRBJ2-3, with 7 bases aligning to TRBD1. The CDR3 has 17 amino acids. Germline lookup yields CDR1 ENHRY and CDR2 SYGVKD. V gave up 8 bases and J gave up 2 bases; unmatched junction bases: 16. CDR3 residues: CAIPESVEGAYTDTQYF. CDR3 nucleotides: TGTGCCATCCCCGAGTCGGTAGAGGGGGCATACACAGATACGCAGTATTTT.

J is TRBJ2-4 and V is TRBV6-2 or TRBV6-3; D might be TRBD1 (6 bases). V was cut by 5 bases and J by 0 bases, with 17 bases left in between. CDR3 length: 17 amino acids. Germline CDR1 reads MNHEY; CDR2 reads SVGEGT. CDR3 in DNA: TGTGCCAGCAGTATGCAATCCAGGGGTCTAGCCAAAAACATTCAGTACTTC. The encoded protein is CASSMQSRGLAKNIQYF.

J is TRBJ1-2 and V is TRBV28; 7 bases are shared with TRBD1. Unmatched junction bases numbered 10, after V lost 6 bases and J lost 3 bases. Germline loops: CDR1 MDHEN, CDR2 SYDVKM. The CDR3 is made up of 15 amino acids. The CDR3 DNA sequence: TGTGCCAGCAGCACCGCCCCACAGGGGCACTATGGCTACACCTTC. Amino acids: CASSTAPQGHYGYTF.

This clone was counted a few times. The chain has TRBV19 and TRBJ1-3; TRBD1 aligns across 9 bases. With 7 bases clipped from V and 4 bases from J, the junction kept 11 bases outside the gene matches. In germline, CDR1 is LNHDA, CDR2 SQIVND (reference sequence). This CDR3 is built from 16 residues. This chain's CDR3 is CASKKDSGTGGNTIYF. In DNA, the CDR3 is TGTGCCAGTAAGAAAGACTCCGGGACAGGGGGAAACACCATATATTTT.

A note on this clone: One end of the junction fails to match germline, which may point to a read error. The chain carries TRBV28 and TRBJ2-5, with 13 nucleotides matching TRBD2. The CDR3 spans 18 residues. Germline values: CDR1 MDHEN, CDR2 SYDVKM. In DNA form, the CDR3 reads TGTGCCAGCAGTCCCTCCGGACTAGCGGGGGACCCAAGAGAGGCCCAGTACTTC. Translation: CASSPSGLAGDPREAQYF.

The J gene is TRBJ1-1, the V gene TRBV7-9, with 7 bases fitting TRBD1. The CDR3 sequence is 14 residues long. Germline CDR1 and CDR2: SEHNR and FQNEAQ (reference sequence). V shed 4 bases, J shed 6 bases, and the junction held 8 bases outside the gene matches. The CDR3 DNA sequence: TGTGCCAGCAGCTGGCTGGACAGGAATCCTGAAGCTTTCTTT. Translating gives CASSWLDRNPEAFF.

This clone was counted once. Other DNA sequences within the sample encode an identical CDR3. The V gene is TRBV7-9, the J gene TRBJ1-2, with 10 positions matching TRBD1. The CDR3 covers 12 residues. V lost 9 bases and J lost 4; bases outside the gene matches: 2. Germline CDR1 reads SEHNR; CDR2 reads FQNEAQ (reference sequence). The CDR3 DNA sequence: TGTGCCAGTGGGGACAGGGGCTATGGCTACACCTTC. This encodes CASGDRGYGYTF.

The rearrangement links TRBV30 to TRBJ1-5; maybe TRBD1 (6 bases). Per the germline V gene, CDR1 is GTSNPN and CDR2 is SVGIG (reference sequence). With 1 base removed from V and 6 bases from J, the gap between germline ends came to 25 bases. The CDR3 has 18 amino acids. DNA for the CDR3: TGTGCCTGGAGTGCTGGGGGGGCAGGGGATATTTTGTCTCAGCCCCAGCATTTT. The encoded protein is CAWSAGGAGDILSQPQHF.

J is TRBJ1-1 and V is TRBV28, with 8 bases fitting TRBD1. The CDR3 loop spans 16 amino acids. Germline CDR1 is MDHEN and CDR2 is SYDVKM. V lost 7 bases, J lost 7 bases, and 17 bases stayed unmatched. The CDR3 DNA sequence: TGTGCCAGCACCCCGGGCTTCAGGGGGCTGTTCGGTGAAGCTTTCTTT. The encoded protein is CASTPGFRGLFGEAFF.

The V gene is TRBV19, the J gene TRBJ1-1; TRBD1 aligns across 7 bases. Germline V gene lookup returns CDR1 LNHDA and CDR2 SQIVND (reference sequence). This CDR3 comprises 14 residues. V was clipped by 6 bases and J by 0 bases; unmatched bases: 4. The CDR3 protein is CASSNQGVNTEAFF. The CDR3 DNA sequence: TGTGCCAGTAGCAACCAGGGGGTGAACACTGAAGCTTTCTTT.

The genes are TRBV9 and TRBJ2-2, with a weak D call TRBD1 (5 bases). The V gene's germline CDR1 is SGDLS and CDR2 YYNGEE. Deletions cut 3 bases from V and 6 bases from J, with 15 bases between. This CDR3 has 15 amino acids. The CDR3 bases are TGTGCCAGCAGCGGTGGAGTATCCAGGGCCGGGGAGCTGTTTTTT. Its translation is CASSGGVSRAGELFF.

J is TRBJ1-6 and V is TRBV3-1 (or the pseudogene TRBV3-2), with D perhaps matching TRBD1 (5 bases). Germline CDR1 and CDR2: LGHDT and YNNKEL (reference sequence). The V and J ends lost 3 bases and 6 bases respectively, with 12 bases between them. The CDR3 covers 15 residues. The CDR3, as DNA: TGTGCCAGCAGCCACAGGGCAGGTAGTAATTCACCCCTCCACTTT. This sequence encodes CASSHRAGSNSPLHF.

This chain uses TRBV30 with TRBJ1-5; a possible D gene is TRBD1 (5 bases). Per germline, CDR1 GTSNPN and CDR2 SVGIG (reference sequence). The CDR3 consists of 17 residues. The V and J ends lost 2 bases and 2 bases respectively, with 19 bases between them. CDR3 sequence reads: CAWSYTQGVMGNQPQHF. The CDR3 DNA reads TGTGCCTGGAGTTATACTCAGGGTGTGATGGGCAATCAGCCCCAGCATTTT.